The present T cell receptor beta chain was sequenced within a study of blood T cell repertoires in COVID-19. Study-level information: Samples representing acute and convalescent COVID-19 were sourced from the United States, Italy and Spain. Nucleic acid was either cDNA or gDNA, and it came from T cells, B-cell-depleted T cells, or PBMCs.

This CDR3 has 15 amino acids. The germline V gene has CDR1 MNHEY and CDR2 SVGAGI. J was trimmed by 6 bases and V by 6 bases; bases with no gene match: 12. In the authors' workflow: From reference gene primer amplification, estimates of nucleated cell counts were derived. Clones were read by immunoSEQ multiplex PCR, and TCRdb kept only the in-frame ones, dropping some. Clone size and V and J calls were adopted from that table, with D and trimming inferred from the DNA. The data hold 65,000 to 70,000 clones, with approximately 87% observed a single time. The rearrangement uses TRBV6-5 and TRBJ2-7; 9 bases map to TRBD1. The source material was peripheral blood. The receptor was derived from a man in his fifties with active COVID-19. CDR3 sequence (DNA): TGTGCCAGCAGGCAGTACCAGGGACAGGGATCCGAGCAGTACTTC. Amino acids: CASRQYQGQGSEQYF.